These T cell receptor beta chains were read from a single sample in a study of blood T cell repertoires in COVID-19. Generated by immunoSEQ multiplex PCR, the TCRdb table keeps only in-frame clones and is missing some. The sample shows more than 350,000 clones, around 92% of them seen only once. Sequenced sample: peripheral blood. These TCRs come from a woman aged 25 to 39 with COVID-19, enrolled during active disease. CDR3s include the opening cysteine and the closing phenylalanine or tryptophan. A D gene is named only where the DNA matches it firmly. Size is stated for part of the rows, as once, few or many counts, or as a class when the clone is expanded.

j_gene | v_gene | d_gene | abundance | CDR3nt | CDR3aa
TRBJ2-2 | TRBV5-4 | TRBD2 | . | TGTGCCAGCAGCTCGTCACTGGGACTAGATGCCGGGGAGCTGTTTTTT | CASSSSLGLDAGELFF
TRBJ2-5 | TRBV2 | TRBD1 | . | TGTGCCAGCAGCCCACTGGGGACAGGGATGTACCAAGAGACCCAGTACTTC | CASSPLGTGMYQETQYF
TRBJ1-2 | TRBV5-4 | . | . | TGTGCCAGCACAGGGGCTTTGGACTATGGCTACACCTTC | CASTGALDYGYTF
TRBJ2-4 | TRBV11-3 | . | . | TGTGCCAGCAGTAGAGGGAACATTCAGTACTTC | CASSRGNIQYF
TRBJ2-7 | TRBV6-5 | . | . | TGTGCCAGCAAAGACAGGCCTACCTACGAGCAGTACTTC | CASKDRPTYEQYF
TRBJ2-3 | TRBV2 | TRBD2 | . | TGTGCCAGCAGCAAGGGACCCGAAGGCGGGGGGGCAAATACGCAGTATTTT | CASSKGPEGGGANTQYF
TRBJ1-1 | TRBV24-1 | . | . | TGTGCCACAGGAGATACAGGGAACACTGAAGCTTTCTTT | CATGDTGNTEAFF
TRBJ2-7 | TRBV28 | . | . | TGTGCCAGCACCGAAGTTATAGGCGGGGGGACAGCCAAGGTCGACGAGCAGTACTTC | CASTEVIGGGTAKVDEQYF
TRBJ2-6 | TRBV4-3 | . | few | TGCGCCAGCAGCCAAGAAATGGCAGGGGTCTCTGGGGCCAACGTCCTGACTTTC | CASSQEMAGVSGANVLTF
TRBJ2-1 | TRBV27 | . | . | TGTGCCAGCAGTTTAATCGGGGCAGGGGAAGGCTCCTACAATGAGCAGTTCTTC | CASSLIGAGEGSYNEQFF
TRBJ2-1 | TRBV6-6 | . | . | TGTGCCAGCGGGGAGGGGGGAAATGAGCAGTTCTTC | CASGEGGNEQFF
TRBJ2-1 | TRBV7-2 | TRBD2 | . | TGTGCCAGCAGCTCGTATAGCGGGGTCCTATACTATGAGCAGTTCTTC | CASSSYSGVLYYEQFF
TRBJ2-2 | TRBV25-1 | TRBD1 | . | TGTGCCAGCAGTGAATCGACAGGGACACACAACACCGGGGAGCTGTTTTTT | CASSESTGTHNTGELFF
TRBJ2-5 | TRBV15 | . | . | TGTGCCACCAGCAGAGTTGCAGGGCAAGAGACCCAGTACTTC | CATSRVAGQETQYF
TRBJ1-2 | TRBV7-9 | . | . | TGTGCCAGCAGCTTAGTACAGGGTTTTAATGGCTACACCTTC | CASSLVQGFNGYTF
TRBJ2-7 | TRBV5-1 | . | . | TGCGCCAGCAGCTTGGTGTCCCGGACAGACCACTACGAGCAGTACTTC | CASSLVSRTDHYEQYF
TRBJ1-1 | TRBV19 | TRBD1 | few | TGTGCCAGCACTAGGAGGGGGCTGAGCACTGAAGCTTTCTTT | CASTRRGLSTEAFF
TRBJ2-1 | TRBV3-1/TRBV3-2 | TRBD2 | . | TGTGCCAGCAGCCAAGACGGGGGGATCCCCTACAATGAGCAGTTCTTC | CASSQDGGIPYNEQFF
TRBJ1-2 | TRBV5-1 | . | . | TGCGCCAGCAGCTTGGACCCGGGCGGGAACTATGGCTACACCTTC | CASSLDPGGNYGYTF
TRBJ2-3 | TRBV3-1/TRBV3-2 | . | . | TGTGCCAGCAGCCAAGATATCGCAGGGGTATCGCAGTATTTT | CASSQDIAGVSQYF
TRBJ2-3 | TRBV2 | TRBD1 | . | TGTGCCAGCAGTAATCACAGGGGGCAAACAGATACGCAGTATTTT | CASSNHRGQTDTQYF
TRBJ2-3 | TRBV19 | . | . | TGTGCCAGTAGTATGACCAGGGCTAGCACAGATACGCAGTATTTT | CASSMTRASTDTQYF
TRBJ2-1 | TRBV19 | TRBD2 | . | TGTGCCAGTAGTACACTAGCGGTCCCCTACAATGAGCAGTTCTTC | CASSTLAVPYNEQFF
TRBJ1-5 | TRBV7-2 | TRBD1 | . | TGTGCCAGCAGCTTAAACGGACAGGGCCGCAATCAGCCCCAGCATTTT | CASSLNGQGRNQPQHF
TRBJ2-7 | TRBV29-1 | TRBD1 | once | TGCAGCGTTGAAGATGTGGCAGGGGGTCCCTACGAGCAGTACTTC | CSVEDVAGGPYEQYF
TRBJ2-5 | TRBV6-5 | . | once | TGTGCCAGCAATCCCCAGGGAATAGTGAGGGAGACCCAGTACTTC | CASNPQGIVRETQYF
TRBJ2-5 | TRBV27 | . | once | TGTGCCAGCAGTCCCCTGACAACGTCGAGAGAGACCCAGTACTTC | CASSPLTTSRETQYF
TRBJ2-3 | TRBV11-2 | TRBD2 | . | TGTGCCAGCAAAGTAGCGGGGGGAGCTGATACGCAGTATTTT | CASKVAGGADTQYF
TRBJ2-7 | TRBV7-9 | TRBD1 | . | TGTGCCAGCAGCTTAGGGTCCACGGGACAGGGGAGATACGAGCAGTACTTC | CASSLGSTGQGRYEQYF
TRBJ1-1 | TRBV7-2 | TRBD1 | . | TGTGCCAGCAGGACAGGGGGCTCTGAAGCTTTCTTT | CASRTGGSEAFF
TRBJ1-4 | TRBV19 | . | . | TGTGCCAGTAGTCCTCGGGGGGCGCAAGAAAAACTGTTTTTT | CASSPRGAQEKLFF
TRBJ2-3 | TRBV7-2 | TRBD2 | few | TGTGCCAGCAGCTCACCTGCGGGGGGCACAGATACGCAGTATTTT | CASSSPAGGTDTQYF
TRBJ1-1 | TRBV6-2/TRBV6-3 | . | . | TGTGCCAGCAGTTACATCTTAAACACTGAAGCTTTCTTT | CASSYILNTEAFF
TRBJ2-3 | TRBV4-2 | TRBD2 | . | TGTGCCAGCAGCCAAGCGATAGCGGGGGGGCCAGATACGCAGTATTTT | CASSQAIAGGPDTQYF
TRBJ1-2 | TRBV29-1 | . | . | TGCAGCGTTGGGGAGTCAATCGGGTATGGCTACACCTTC | CSVGESIGYGYTF
TRBJ2-5 | TRBV2 | . | . | TGTGCCAGCAGTGTCCCGTACCAAGAGACCCAGTACTTC | CASSVPYQETQYF
TRBJ1-5 | TRBV7-2 | . | . | TGTGCCAGCGGCTCCTCTAGGGGTAGCAATCAGCCCCAGCATTTT | CASGSSRGSNQPQHF
TRBJ2-5 | TRBV18 | . | . | TGTGCCAGCTCAGACAGGACTCGTGGTGAGACCCAGTACTTC | CASSDRTRGETQYF
TRBJ2-3 | TRBV2 | TRBD2 | . | TGTGCCAGCAGTGTCTCCCAGCGGGAGGAGTCAGATACGCAGTATTTT | CASSVSQREESDTQYF
TRBJ2-1 | TRBV11-3 | TRBD2 | . | TGTGCCAGCAGCTTAGCTAGGTGGCTAGCGGGAGGAACATGGGATGAGCAGTTCTTC | CASSLARWLAGGTWDEQFF
TRBJ1-6 | TRBV11-3 | TRBD1 | . | TGTGCCAGCAGCTTAGATGGACAGGGTGAATCACCCCTCCACTTT | CASSLDGQGESPLHF
TRBJ2-3 | TRBV15 | . | . | TGTGCCACCAGCAGAGATCGGGGACTCGTAGAAACGCAGTATTTT | CATSRDRGLVETQYF
TRBJ1-2 | TRBV27 | TRBD1 | . | TGTGCCAGCAGCCCTGGGACAGGGGGCGAATATGGCTACACCTTC | CASSPGTGGEYGYTF
TRBJ2-7 | TRBV19 | TRBD2 | . | TGTGCCAGTAGCGGGGACTACTTCTACGAGCAGTACTTC | CASSGDYFYEQYF
TRBJ1-5 | TRBV18 | . | once | TGTGCCAGCTCACCGGGAGGGACCCCAAGCAATCAGCCCCAGCATTTT | CASSPGGTPSNQPQHF
TRBJ2-2 | TRBV7-9 | TRBD1 | . | TGTGCCAGCAGCCAGCCGGGACAGGGGGTTGATACCGGGGAGCTGTTTTTT | CASSQPGQGVDTGELFF
TRBJ2-1 | TRBV29-1 | . | once | TGCAGCGTTGAAGGTCTAGCGACCTACAATGAGCAGTTCTTC | CSVEGLATYNEQFF
TRBJ2-1 | TRBV10-2 | TRBD2 | . | TGCGCCAGCAGACTAGCGGGGGGGGATGAGCAGTTCTTC | CASRLAGGDEQFF
TRBJ2-3 | TRBV5-1 | . | . | TGCGCCAGCAGCTTGGGCGGGCTCGGCACAGATACGCAGTATTTT | CASSLGGLGTDTQYF
TRBJ1-6 | TRBV11-2 | . | . | TGTGCCAGCAGCTTAAGGGGTTATAATTCACCCCTCCACTTT | CASSLRGYNSPLHF
TRBJ1-5 | TRBV3-1/TRBV3-2 | . | . | TGTGCCAGCAGCCAAGATCCCAGGGACACGACAATCAGCCCCATTGGGCATTTT | CASSQDPRDTTISPIGHF
TRBJ2-1 | TRBV19 | . | . | TGTGCCAGTAGTATGTCACTAGGAAGATACAATGAGCAGTTCTTC | CASSMSLGRYNEQFF
TRBJ1-5 | TRBV19 | . | . | TGTGCCAGTAGTCCTCGGCGGGGGAGGAGCAATCAGCCCCAGCATTTT | CASSPRRGRSNQPQHF
TRBJ2-3 | TRBV3-1/TRBV3-2 | . | . | TGTGCCACCTCACTAGCCACAGATACGCAGTATTTT | CATSLATDTQYF